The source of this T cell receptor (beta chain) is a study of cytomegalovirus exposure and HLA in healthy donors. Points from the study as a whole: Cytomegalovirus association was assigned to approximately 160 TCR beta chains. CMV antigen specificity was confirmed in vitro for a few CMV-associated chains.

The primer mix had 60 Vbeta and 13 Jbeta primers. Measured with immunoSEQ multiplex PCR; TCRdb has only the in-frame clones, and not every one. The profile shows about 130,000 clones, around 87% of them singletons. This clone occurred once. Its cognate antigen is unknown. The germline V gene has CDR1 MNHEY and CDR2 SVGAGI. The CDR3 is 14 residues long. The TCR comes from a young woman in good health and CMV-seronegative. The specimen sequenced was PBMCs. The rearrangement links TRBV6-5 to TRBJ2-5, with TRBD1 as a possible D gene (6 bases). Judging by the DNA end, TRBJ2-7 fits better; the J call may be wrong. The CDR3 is CASSRAGVTYEQYF. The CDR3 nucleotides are TGTGCCAGCAGTCGGGCAGGGGTTACCTACGAGCAGTACTTC.